These T cell receptor beta chains were read from a single sample in a study of blood T cell repertoires in COVID-19. The table came from immunoSEQ multiplex PCR; TCRdb's copy has only in-frame clones and leaves some out. This table holds tens of thousands of clones, around 87% found once. Specimen: peripheral blood. Every receptor here comes from a human donor in a cohort sampled during active COVID-19. Each CDR3 is given with its conserved first and last residue. A D gene is named only where the DNA matches it firmly. Expanded clones get a size class; other rows say once, few or many, or leave the size out.

-,TRBJ1-5,TRBV6-2/TRBV6-3,-,TGTGCCAGCAGTTACACGGGTCGGGTAGAACATTTT,CASSYTGRVEHF
-,TRBJ2-7,TRBV5-8,TRBD1,TGTGCCAGCAGCTTTGGAGGGGACAGGTTCTACGAGCAGTACTTC,CASSFGGDRFYEQYF
-,TRBJ2-5,TRBV19,-,TGTGCCAGTAGCTTGACGGGGGGCCGACAGACCCAGTACTTC,CASSLTGGRQTQYF
-,TRBJ2-1,TRBV7-3,TRBD2,TGTGCCAGCAGCTTAAGCAGCGGGGGGCCGGGCTCCTACAATGAGCAGTTCTTC,CASSLSSGGPGSYNEQFF
-,TRBJ2-7,TRBV5-1,TRBD1,TGCGCCAGCAGCTGGGGACAGGGGAGGACCTACGAGCAGTACTTC,CASSWGQGRTYEQYF
-,TRBJ1-4,TRBV7-9,TRBD1,TGTGCCAGCAGCTTAGAGACAGGGATGGGTGAAAAACTGTTTTTT,CASSLETGMGEKLFF
-,TRBJ1-6,TRBV28,-,TGTGCCAGCAGCCCGACAGATCGACCCCTCCACTTT,CASSPTDRPLHF
-,TRBJ1-1,TRBV6-5,TRBD1,TGTGCCAGCAGGGGGACAGGGTCAAACACTGAAGCTTTCTTT,CASRGTGSNTEAFF
once,TRBJ1-3,TRBV28,-,TGTGCCAGCAGTCGCGGACACCGGGACACCATATATTTT,CASSRGHRDTIYF
-,TRBJ2-1,TRBV19,TRBD1,TGTGCCAGTAGTTCATCAGGGGGTTCCGGCAATGAGCAGTTCTTC,CASSSSGGSGNEQFF
-,TRBJ1-4,TRBV13,-,TGTGCCAGCAGCGTCACGAACGGGGACGGGAGAGCAGAAAAACTGTTTTTT,CASSVTNGDGRAEKLFF
-,TRBJ2-1,TRBV11-2,TRBD2,TGTGCCAGCAGCAATAGCGGGGGCTCCTACAATGAGCAGTTCTTC,CASSNSGGSYNEQFF
-,TRBJ2-2,TRBV18,-,TGTGCCAGCTCTCGACAGGAGAGGACCGGGGAGCTGTTTTTT,CASSRQERTGELFF
-,TRBJ1-2,TRBV6-5,-,TGTGCCAGCAGTCCGGGAATTAACTATGGCTACACCTTC,CASSPGINYGYTF
-,TRBJ1-6,TRBV12-3/TRBV12-4,-,TGTGCCAGCAGGCTATATAATTCACCCCTCCACTTT,CASRLYNSPLHF
-,TRBJ2-2,TRBV3-1/TRBV3-2,-,TGTGCCAGCAGCCAAGAAGCGGTTACCGGGGAGCTGTTTTTT,CASSQEAVTGELFF
-,TRBJ1-3,TRBV25-1,-,TGTGCCAGCAGTGAACGAGGGGGAGGAAACACCATATATTTT,CASSERGGGNTIYF
few,TRBJ2-7,TRBV6-4,-,TGTGCCAGCAGTGTGTGGCAGGGCTACGAGCAGTACTTC,CASSVWQGYEQYF
-,TRBJ1-1,TRBV4-1,-,TGCGCCAGCAGCCAAGGCCAGGGCAACTACAGGACTGAAGCTTTCTTT,CASSQGQGNYRTEAFF
-,TRBJ1-4,TRBV28,-,TGTGCCAGCAGGCCCCCTTTAGGGGCAAAGAGTGCAACTAATGAAAAACTGTTTTTT,CASRPPLGAKSATNEKLFF
-,TRBJ2-3,TRBV19,TRBD1,TGTGCCAGTAGCAGACAGGGGGCTCAAGATACGCAGTATTTT,CASSRQGAQDTQYF
-,TRBJ1-4,TRBV27,-,TGTGCCAGCAGTTTGGCAGGGGAGATTGAAAAACTGTTTTTT,CASSLAGEIEKLFF
-,TRBJ1-6,TRBV6-1,TRBD1,TGTGCCAGCAGTGTCCCCCCCGGACAGGGGAATAATTCACCCCTCCACTTT,CASSVPPGQGNNSPLHF
-,TRBJ2-1,TRBV12-3/TRBV12-4,TRBD1,TGTGCCAGCGGGACAGGTTCCTACAATGAGCAGTTCTTC,CASGTGSYNEQFF
-,TRBJ2-1,TRBV7-9,TRBD1,TGTGCCAGCAGTCGGACAGGGGGCGGCCGATTTAACAATGAGCAGTTCTTC,CASSRTGGGRFNNEQFF